What follows are 27 T cell receptor beta chains derived from one specimen sequenced in a study of shared clonotypes between healthy human individuals. Generated by immunoSEQ multiplex PCR, the TCRdb table keeps only in-frame clones and is missing some. The sample shows 2 million to 3 million clones, approximately 94% of them seen only once. The sample comprised naive CD4+ T cells from PBMCs. Subset indicated: CD45RA+ positively selected. These receptors originate from a young man in good health. Some clones in this sample may be carry-over from other donors' samples.

V gene TRBV5-5 combines with J gene TRBJ1-1, with TRBD1 identical over 7 bases. Germline CDR1 and CDR2: SGHKS and YYEKEE (reference sequence). This CDR3 is built from 15 residues. J gave up 1 base and V 4 bases, and 7 bases lay outside the gene matches. The CDR3 nucleotides are TGTGCCAGCAGCCAGAGGACAGGCCAGAACACTGAAGCTTTCTTT. Translating it yields CASSQRTGQNTEAFF.

This rearrangement joins TRBV7-8 to TRBJ1-1; D gene ambiguous. The CDR3 length is 12 residues. Germline CDR1 and CDR2: SGHVS and FQNEAQ. V lost 5 bases and J lost 5, with 9 bases in between. CDR3 sequence reads: CASSPPGTEAFF. The CDR3 coding sequence is TGTGCCAGCAGCCCCCCCGGGACTGAAGCTTTCTTT.

To note about this clone: A read error may account for a junction end that differs from germline. As DNA, the CDR3 is TGTGCCAACAGCCAGGGGGTGGGGGAAAAACTGTTTTTT. This translates into CANSQGVGEKLFF. The chain employs TRBV5-4 and TRBJ1-4; 7 nucleotides match TRBD1. The germline gives CDR1 SGHNT, CDR2 YYREEE (reference sequence). This CDR3 comprises 13 residues. Full variable domain (outside the CDR3, taken from reference TRBV5-4 and TRBJ1-4): ETGVTQSPTHLIKTRGQQVTLRCSSQSGHNTVSWYQQALGQGPQFIFQYYREEENGRGNFPPRFSGLQFPNYSSELNVNALELDDSALYLCANSQGVGEKLFFGSGTQLSVL.

This sequence joins TRBV4-1 and TRBJ2-4; no clear D gene. The CDR3 length is 13 residues. Germline V gene lookup returns CDR1 MGHRA and CDR2 YSYEKL. V was clipped by 4 bases and J by 8 bases, with 12 bases between them. The DNA for the CDR3 is TGCGCCAGCAGCCCGTCCCGCCGGGACATTCAGTACTTC. Its protein product is CASSPSRRDIQYF.

The chain combines TRBV2 with TRBJ2-5; D is perhaps TRBD2 (5 bases). Germline CDR1 and CDR2: SNHLY and FYNNEI. The CDR3 is made up of 14 amino acids. The germline V and J ends were trimmed by 8 bases and 5 bases, with 18 bases remaining between them. CDR3 sequence reads: CASQGLRPGETQYF. CDR3 DNA sequence: TGTGCCAGCCAAGGGCTCCGCCCGGGGGAGACCCAGTACTTC.

The rearrangement uses TRBV6-1 and TRBJ2-1; the D gene is possibly TRBD1 (5 bases). The V end was cut by 4 bases, the J end by 3 bases, with 16 bases between. From germline, CDR1 is MNHNS and CDR2 SASEGT. The CDR3 runs 16 residues. The CDR3 reads CASSVYYSRDYNEQFF. The CDR3 DNA sequence: TGTGCCAGCAGTGTCTACTACAGCAGGGACTACAATGAGCAGTTCTTC.

The CDR3 protein is CASSDQGRSGRYADTQYF. CDR3 in DNA: TGTGCCAGTAGTGATCAGGGCAGGTCGGGGAGGTACGCAGATACGCAGTATTTT. The V gene is TRBV19, the J gene TRBJ2-3, with D possibly matching TRBD2 (6 bases). Germline V gene sequence: CDR1 LNHDA, CDR2 SQIVND (reference sequence). The CDR3 sequence is 18 residues long. The V end lost 5 bases, the J end lost 4 bases, and 25 bases lay between the germline ends. Variable domain in full (rest from reference TRBV19 and TRBJ2-3): DGGITQSPKYLFRKEGQNVTLSCEQNLNHDAMYWYRQDPGQGLRLIYYSQIVNDFQKGDIAEGYSVSREKKESFPLTVTSAQKNPTAFYLCASSDQGRSGRYADTQYFGPGTRLTVL.

The chain carries TRBV4-1 and TRBJ2-3; D uncertain. The CDR3 contains 14 residues. In germline, CDR1 is MGHRA, CDR2 YSYEKL. Between the trimmed V and J ends, which lost 0 bases and 6 bases, there was a span of 10 bases. The CDR3 reads CASSQEPRTDTQYF. Here the CDR3 DNA reads TGCGCCAGCAGCCAAGAGCCCAGGACGGATACGCAGTATTTT.

This clone was observed a single time. The DNA of the CDR3 is TGCGCCAGCTTCGGACAGGGAGGCTACACCTTC. The encoded protein is CASFGQGGYTF. V is TRBV4-1 and J is TRBJ1-2; TRBD1 aligns across 8 bases. Trimming cost V 8 bases and J 8 bases; bases outside gene matches: 4. The germline gives CDR1 MGHRA, CDR2 YSYEKL. This CDR3 is built from 11 residues.

On this clone: The same CDR3 is also encoded by other DNA sequences in this sample. The rearrangement uses TRBV10-2 and TRBJ2-2; a weak D match, TRBD1 (5 bases). V was shortened by 2 bases and J by 2 bases, with 6 bases between the two germline ends. Germline V gives CDR1 WSHSY, CDR2 SAAADI. This CDR3 region has 14 residues. Here the CDR3 reads CASSETGNTGELFF. The CDR3 DNA sequence: TGCGCCAGCAGTGAGACAGGCAACACCGGGGAGCTGTTTTTT.

The chain recombines TRBV5-1 with TRBJ2-7; 8 bases map to TRBD2. The ends lost 0 bases at V and 6 bases at J; junction bases unmatched: 5. The CDR3 length is 14 residues. Germline loops: CDR1 SGHRS, CDR2 YFSETQ. CDR3 in DNA: TGCGCCAGCAGCTTGGAGCGGGAGATCACCGAGCAGTACTTC. Its translation is CASSLEREITEQYF.

The chain carries TRBV6-5 and TRBJ2-5; TRBD2 might be the D (5 bases). V shed 5 bases and J shed 5 bases, with 15 bases lying between them. CDR3 size: 14 residues. Per germline, CDR1 MNHEY and CDR2 SVGAGI. CDR3 loop: CASSLRGSEETQYF. The CDR3 nucleotides are TGTGCCAGCAGTCTACGGGGATCCGAGGAGACCCAGTACTTC.

The rearrangement links TRBV5-1 to TRBJ2-1; TRBD1 might be the D (6 bases). The CDR3 sequence is 16 residues long. The germline CDR1 and CDR2 sequences are SGHRS and YFSETQ. V lost 6 bases, J lost 0 bases, and 16 bases lay in between. CDR3: CASMGASMSSYNEQFF. The CDR3 DNA follows: TGCGCCAGCATGGGGGCCTCAATGAGCTCCTACAATGAGCAGTTCTTC.

The rearrangement joins TRBV29-1 to TRBJ2-3, with D perhaps matching TRBD1 (6 bases). Germline assignment: CDR1 SQVTM and CDR2 ANQGSEA. The V end was cut by 6 bases, the J end by 0 bases, with 10 bases between. This CDR3 contains 13 residues. CDR3 protein: CSVDRTSTDTQYF. DNA for the CDR3: TGCAGCGTCGACAGGACGAGCACAGATACGCAGTATTTT.

Concerning this clone itself: In the same sample, other DNA sequences code for this CDR3. This chain links TRBV10-3 with TRBJ2-7; TRBD2 aligns across 10 bases. Germline V gene sequence: CDR1 ENHRY, CDR2 SYGVKD. This CDR3 is 14 amino acids long. The ends lost 4 bases at V and 4 bases at J; junction bases unmatched: 4. Here the CDR3 DNA reads TGTGCCATCAGTGCCCTAGCGGGAGTTTACGAGCAGTACTTC. Translating it yields CAISALAGVYEQYF.

The chain carries TRBV5-1 and TRBJ2-3; D remains unclear. The CDR3 sequence is 14 residues long. Germline assignment: CDR1 SGHRS and CDR2 YFSETQ. The V gene lost 4 bases and the J gene lost 2 bases, with 11 bases spanning the gap. CDR3 sequence reads: CASSVLKLTDTQYF. DNA of the CDR3: TGCGCCAGCAGCGTGTTAAAGCTCACAGATACGCAGTATTTT.

Comment on this clone: Additional DNA sequences in this sample encode the identical CDR3. This sequence joins TRBV29-1 and TRBJ2-3; D is unclear. Germline values: CDR1 SQVTM, CDR2 ANQGSEA. The CDR3 totals 11 residues. The V gene lost 3 bases and the J gene lost 3 bases, with 4 bases spanning the gap. This CDR3 reads CSVEGTDTQYF. CDR3 bases: TGCAGCGTTGAGGGGACAGATACGCAGTATTTT.

The chain has TRBV30 and TRBJ2-1; 9 nucleotides align to TRBD2. The germline CDR1 and CDR2 sequences are GTSNPN and SVGIG (reference sequence). V was pared by 1 base and J by 7 bases, with 5 bases of the junction left unmatched. The CDR3 covers 14 residues. Here the CDR3 reads CAWSGGRAGNEQFF. DNA for the CDR3: TGTGCCTGGAGTGGCGGGAGGGCCGGAAATGAGCAGTTCTTC.

The CDR3, as DNA: TGCGCCAGCAGCCAACGAACAGGGGATGAGCAGTTCTTC. Its translation is CASSQRTGDEQFF. The chain joins TRBV4-1 to TRBJ2-1, with 7 bases fitting TRBD1. CDR3 size: 13 residues. From germline, CDR1 is MGHRA and CDR2 YSYEKL. V shed 2 bases, J shed 8 bases, and the junction held 3 bases outside the gene matches.

About this clone itself: Other DNA variants within this sample encode the same CDR3. The rearrangement joins TRBV2 to TRBJ1-1; D is ambiguous. V lost 6 bases and J lost 0, with 11 bases in between. This CDR3 has 14 residues. Germline V lookup: CDR1 SNHLY, CDR2 FYNNEI. The chain's CDR3 is CASRWEGLNTEAFF. The CDR3 region has the DNA TGTGCCAGCAGATGGGAAGGGTTGAACACTGAAGCTTTCTTT.

The chain links TRBV7-3 to TRBJ1-1; maybe TRBD1 (5 bases). The germline V gene has CDR1 SGHTA and CDR2 FQGTGA. CDR3 length: 16 residues. Trimming left V 2 bases short and J 4 bases short, with 17 bases between. The CDR3 DNA reads TGTGCCAGCAGCTTACGGGGGACCCCGGGCGGCACTGAAGCTTTCTTT. Translation: CASSLRGTPGGTEAFF.

This chain links TRBV19 with TRBJ1-2; D not certain. This CDR3 comprises 15 residues. The V gene's germline CDR1 is LNHDA and CDR2 SQIVND (reference sequence). Trimming shortened V by 3 bases and J by 4 bases, and 15 bases separated the two germline ends. The CDR3 protein is CASSIIGEEGYGYTF. The CDR3, as DNA: TGTGCCAGTAGTATTATCGGGGAAGAGGGCTATGGCTACACCTTC.

The chain links TRBV28 to TRBJ1-1, with 9 bases fitting TRBD1. The ends lost 6 bases at V and 1 base at J; junction bases unmatched: 3. CDR1 and CDR2 from the germline V gene are MDHEN and SYDVKM. The CDR3 is 14 residues long. The CDR3 protein is CASSGTGWNTEAFF. CDR3 DNA sequence: TGTGCCAGCAGCGGGACAGGGTGGAACACTGAAGCTTTCTTT. The full variable domain, its missing parts supplied by reference TRBV28 and TRBJ1-1, is DVKVTQSSRYLVKRTGEKVFLECVQDMDHENMFWYRQDPGLGLRLIYFSYDVKMKEKGDIPEGYSVSREKKERFSLILESASTNQTSMYLCASSGTGWNTEAFFGQGTRLTVV.

The V and J genes are TRBV11-2 and TRBJ2-3; D is ambiguous. The CDR3 runs 15 residues. Looked up from germline, CDR1 is SGHAT and CDR2 is FQNNGV. V was shortened by 1 base and J by 0 bases, with 8 bases between the two germline ends. The CDR3 nucleotides read TGTGCCAGCAGCTTAGGGGTATCTAGCACAGATACGCAGTATTTT. Its translation is CASSLGVSSTDTQYF.

This clone was counted only a few times. Additional DNA sequences in this sample encode the identical CDR3. The chain combines TRBV5-1 with TRBJ2-7; the D is unclear. This CDR3 region has 12 residues. V lost 1 base and J lost 0, with 2 bases in between. Germline CDR1 and CDR2: SGHRS and YFSETQ. The CDR3 bases are TGCGCCAGCAGCTTGAGCTCCTACGAGCAGTACTTC. The encoded protein is CASSLSSYEQYF.

The gene calls are TRBV4-1 and TRBJ2-3; TRBD2 matches at 12 bases. Germline V lookup: CDR1 MGHRA, CDR2 YSYEKL. The ends lost 0 bases at V and 5 bases at J; junction bases unmatched: 3. The CDR3 totals 16 residues. CDR3 sequence: CASSQDKTSGRDTQYF. In DNA, the CDR3 is TGCGCCAGCAGCCAAGACAAGACTAGCGGGAGAGATACGCAGTATTTT.

This clone is a singleton in its sample. CDR3 in DNA: TGTGCCACCAGCAGAATCCAACTTGGCGAGCAGTACTTC. Translation: CATSRIQLGEQYF. The chain combines TRBV15 with TRBJ2-7; D uncertain. CDR1 and CDR2 from the germline V gene are LNHNV and YYDKDF (reference sequence). The CDR3 has 13 residues. V lost 2 bases to trimming and J lost 6 bases, with 11 bases between them.